Described below is a single TCR beta chain sequence and its context. No antigen is known for it. The record has no base qualities; no much larger clone is one base away. Patients with a history of autoimmune disease or receiving systemic immunosuppression were excluded from the trial. Peripheral blood for TCR sequencing was collected from all dose cohorts at baseline, on cycle 4 day 1, and on cycle 7 day 1. Samples were obtained from an open-label, multicenter, first-in-human phase I dose-escalation trial of ivuxolimab. Adults with locally advanced or metastatic melanoma, renal cell carcinoma, hepatocellular carcinoma or head and neck squamous cell carcinoma were enrolled in the trial. Before TCR sequencing, CD4+ T cells and CD8+ T cells from peripheral blood were sorted into separate populations. From the cysteine up to the phenylalanine, the CDR3 has a length of 15 residues. This entry keeps only the CDR3 DNA: 45 bases, framed from base 1. V loses 3 bases, J loses 1 base, and the germline ends lie 12 bases apart. The germline V gene specifies SGHNT as CDR1 and YENEEA as CDR2.

This sample stems from a study of OX40 agonist ivuxolimab in advanced cancers. Broadly, across the study: The costimulatory receptor OX40 (CD134) was targeted by ivuxolimab, a fully human IgG2 agonistic monoclonal antibody. Peripheral TCRbeta sequencing was intended to test whether TCR sequence diversity was altered and clonal T-cell expansion was caused by ivuxolimab. Among the roughly 52 dose-escalation patients, some 20 had hepatocellular carcinoma, roughly 15 melanoma, 9 renal cell carcinoma and 9 head and neck cancer. Patients were allowed to have had prior anti-PD-1, anti-PD-L1 or anti-CTLA-4 therapy, and roughly two fifths of the dose-escalation patients had been treated with checkpoint inhibitors. Partial responses occurred in three dose-escalation patients: two with cutaneous melanoma and one with hepatocellular carcinoma. In the dose-escalation cohort, 82.7% of patients were male, and the mean age was approximately 60 years, with a range of 23 to 79. The monotherapy dose-escalation portion (N = 52 patients) of the phase I ivuxolimab trial is reported in the paper. Intravenous ivuxolimab was administered to patients every 2 weeks at six dose levels: 0.01, 0.1, 0.3, 1.5, 3 and 10 mg/kg. Points the paper makes about the study in general: Antigen specificity was not determined for the clonally expanded peripheral T cells. Clonal expansion of both CD4+ and CD8+ blood T cells was observed from baseline to week 6 at doses 0.1 to 3.0 mg/kg. In partial responders in the 0.1-3.0 mg/kg groups, normalized peripheral clonal expansion was found to be among the lowest, especially among CD8+ T cells. Low levels of normalized T-cell clonal expansion were also seen in some patients who did not respond. On average, CD8+ T cells showed more expanded clones than CD4+ T cells after ivuxolimab.

For sequencing of the TCRbeta CDR3 region, genomic DNA was extracted from the sorted cells. TCRbeta CDR3 regions were sequenced using the immunoSEQ Assay. Sourced from immuneACCESS, this table was stored by TCRdb with only in-frame sequences that have V and J called. A share of the clones is absent; for the studies checked, an unresolved V gene accounts for under half, and the remainder has no known explanation. This sample is represented by about 130,000 clones; 85% to 95% of them were singletons. The leading ten clones occupy under 0.85% of the sample. The receptor's source is an adult with an advanced solid tumor such as melanoma, head and neck, liver or kidney cancer. The chain is made from TRBV11-3 and TRBJ2-5; the best D guess is TRBD2, with 6 bases matching. Here the sequenced sample was CD4+ or CD8+ T cells sorted from blood, taken in a trial of the OX40 agonist ivuxolimab. CDR3 sequence: CASSLEGQGQETQYF. The DNA reads as follows: TGTGCCAGCAGCTTGGAGGGGCAGGGCCAAGAGACCCAGTACTTC.